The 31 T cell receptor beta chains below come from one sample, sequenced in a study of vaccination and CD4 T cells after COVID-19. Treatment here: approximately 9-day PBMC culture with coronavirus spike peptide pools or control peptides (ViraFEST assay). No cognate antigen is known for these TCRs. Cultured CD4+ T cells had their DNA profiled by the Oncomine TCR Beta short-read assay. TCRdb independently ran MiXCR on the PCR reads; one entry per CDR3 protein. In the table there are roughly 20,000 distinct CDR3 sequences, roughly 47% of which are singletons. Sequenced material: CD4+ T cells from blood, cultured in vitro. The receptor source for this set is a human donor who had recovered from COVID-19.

DNA for the CDR3: TGTGCCAGCAGCTCTTTGGGGCTTGTGAACACTGAAGCTTTCTTT. This translates into CASSSLGLVNTEAFF. This rearrangement joins TRBV7-6 to TRBJ1-1; maybe TRBD1 (5 bases). This CDR3 is built from 15 residues. V dropped 4 bases and J dropped 0 bases, with 12 bases sitting between them. In germline, CDR1 is SGHVS, CDR2 FNYEAQ.

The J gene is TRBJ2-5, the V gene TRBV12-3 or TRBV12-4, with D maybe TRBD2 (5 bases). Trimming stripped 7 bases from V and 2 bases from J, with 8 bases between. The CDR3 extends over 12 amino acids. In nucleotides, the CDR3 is TGTGCCAGCACCCCGGGGCAAGAGACCCAGTACTTC. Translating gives CASTPGQETQYF.

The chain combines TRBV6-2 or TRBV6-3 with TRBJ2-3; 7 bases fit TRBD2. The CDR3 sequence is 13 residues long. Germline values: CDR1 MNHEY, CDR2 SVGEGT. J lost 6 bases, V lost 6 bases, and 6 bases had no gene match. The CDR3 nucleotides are TGTGCCAGCAGGGAGGGAGCGGGGGATACGCAGTATTTT. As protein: CASREGAGDTQYF.

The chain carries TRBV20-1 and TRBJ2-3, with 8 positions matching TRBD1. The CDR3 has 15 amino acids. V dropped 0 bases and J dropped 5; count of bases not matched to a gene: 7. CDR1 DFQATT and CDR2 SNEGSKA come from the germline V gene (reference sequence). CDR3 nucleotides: TGCAGTGCTAGAGATCCAGGACAGGGTTTAGATACGCAGTATTTT. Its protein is CSARDPGQGLDTQYF.

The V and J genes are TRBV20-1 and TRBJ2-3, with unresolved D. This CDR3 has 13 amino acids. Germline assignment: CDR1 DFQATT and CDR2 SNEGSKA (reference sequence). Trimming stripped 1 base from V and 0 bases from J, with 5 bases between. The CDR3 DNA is TGCAGTGCTAGAGTGCCTAGCACAGATACGCAGTATTTT. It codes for CSARVPSTDTQYF.

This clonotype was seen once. The CDR3 bases are TGTGCCAGCAGCCCGGGACTAGCGCAAGACAATGAGCAGTTCTTC. Its translation: CASSPGLAQDNEQFF. The rearrangement links TRBV11-3 to TRBJ2-1; 10 bases match TRBD2. Trimming cost V 5 bases and J 5 bases; bases outside gene matches: 6. The CDR3 is 15 residues long. Per germline, CDR1 SGHNT and CDR2 YENEEA.

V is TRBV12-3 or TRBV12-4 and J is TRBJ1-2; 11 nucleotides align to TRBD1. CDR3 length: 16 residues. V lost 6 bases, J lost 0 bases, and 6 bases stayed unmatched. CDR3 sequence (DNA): TGTGCCAGCAGACGGACAGGGGGCAAGGCTAACTATGGCTACACCTTC. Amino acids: CASRRTGGKANYGYTF.

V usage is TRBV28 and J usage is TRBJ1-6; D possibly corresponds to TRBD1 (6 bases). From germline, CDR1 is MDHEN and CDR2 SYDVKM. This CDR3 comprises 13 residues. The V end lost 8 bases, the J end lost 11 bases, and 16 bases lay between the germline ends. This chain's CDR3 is CASAEGGTTPLHF. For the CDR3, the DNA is TGTGCCAGCGCAGAAGGGGGAACGACACCCCTCCACTTT.

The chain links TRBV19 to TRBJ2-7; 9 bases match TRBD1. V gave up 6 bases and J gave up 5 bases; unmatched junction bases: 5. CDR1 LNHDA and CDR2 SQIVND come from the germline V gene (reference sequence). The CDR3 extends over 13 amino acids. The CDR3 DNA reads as TGTGCCAGTAGCATGGACAGGGGAGACGAGCAGTACTTC. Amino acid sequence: CASSMDRGDEQYF.

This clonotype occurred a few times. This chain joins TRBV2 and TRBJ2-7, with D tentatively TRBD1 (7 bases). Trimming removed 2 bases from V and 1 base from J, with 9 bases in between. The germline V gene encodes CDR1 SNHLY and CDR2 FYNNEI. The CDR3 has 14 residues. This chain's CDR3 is CASSESGGSYEQYF. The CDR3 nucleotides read TGTGCCAGCAGTGAATCAGGGGGGTCCTACGAGCAGTACTTC.

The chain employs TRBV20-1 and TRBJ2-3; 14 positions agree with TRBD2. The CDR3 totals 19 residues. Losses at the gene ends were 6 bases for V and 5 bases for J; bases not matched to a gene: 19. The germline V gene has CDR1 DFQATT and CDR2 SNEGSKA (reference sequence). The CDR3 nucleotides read TGCAGTGCAACCCCGGGACTAGCGGGAGTCCTCAACGGGGGAGATACGCAGTATTTT. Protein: CSATPGLAGVLNGGDTQYF.

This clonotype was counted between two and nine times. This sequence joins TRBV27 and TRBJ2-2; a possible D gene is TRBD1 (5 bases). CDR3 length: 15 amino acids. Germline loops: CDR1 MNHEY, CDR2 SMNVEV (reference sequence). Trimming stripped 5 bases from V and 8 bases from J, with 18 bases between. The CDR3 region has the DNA TGTGCCAGCAGTGACCAGGGCCTGGGATCGGGGGAGCTGTTTTTT. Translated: CASSDQGLGSGELFF.

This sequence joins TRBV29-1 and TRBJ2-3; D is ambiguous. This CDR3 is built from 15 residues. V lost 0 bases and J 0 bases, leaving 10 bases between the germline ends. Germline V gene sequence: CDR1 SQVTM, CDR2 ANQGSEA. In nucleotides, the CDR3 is TGCAGCGTTGAAGAAGGACGGGCTAGCACAGATACGCAGTATTTT. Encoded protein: CSVEEGRASTDTQYF.

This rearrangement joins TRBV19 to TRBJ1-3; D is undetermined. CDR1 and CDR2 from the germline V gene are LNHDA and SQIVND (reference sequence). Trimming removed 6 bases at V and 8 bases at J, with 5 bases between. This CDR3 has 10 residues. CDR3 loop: CASRRDTIYF. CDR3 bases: TGTGCCAGTAGGCGAGACACCATATATTTT.

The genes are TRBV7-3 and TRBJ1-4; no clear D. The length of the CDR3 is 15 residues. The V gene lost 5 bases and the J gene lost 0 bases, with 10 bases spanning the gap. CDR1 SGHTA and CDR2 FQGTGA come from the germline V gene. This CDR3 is CASSPHGATNEKLFF. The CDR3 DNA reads TGTGCCAGCAGCCCACACGGAGCAACTAATGAAAAACTGTTTTTT.

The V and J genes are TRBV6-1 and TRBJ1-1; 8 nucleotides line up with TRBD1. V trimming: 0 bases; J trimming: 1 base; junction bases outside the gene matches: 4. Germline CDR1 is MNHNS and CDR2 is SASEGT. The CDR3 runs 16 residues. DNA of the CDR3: TGTGCCAGCAGTGAAGCGCGGACAGGGACGAACACTGAAGCTTTCTTT. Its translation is CASSEARTGTNTEAFF.

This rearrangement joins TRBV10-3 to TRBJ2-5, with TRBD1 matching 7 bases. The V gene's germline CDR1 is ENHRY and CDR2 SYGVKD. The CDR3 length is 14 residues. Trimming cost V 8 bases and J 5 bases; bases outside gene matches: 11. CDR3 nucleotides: TGTGCCATCGGTTCGGACAGGAGAGGGGAGACCCAGTACTTC. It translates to CAIGSDRRGETQYF.

The CDR3 region is CASSPAGLYGEKLFF. The CDR3 DNA sequence: TGTGCCAGCAGCCCCGCGGGCTTATACGGTGAAAAACTGTTTTTT. The chain carries TRBV6-1 and TRBJ1-4; D is unresolved. The CDR3 spans 15 residues. Germline V CDR1 and CDR2: MNHNS, SASEGT. Trimming shortened V by 6 bases and J by 7 bases, and 18 bases separated the two germline ends.

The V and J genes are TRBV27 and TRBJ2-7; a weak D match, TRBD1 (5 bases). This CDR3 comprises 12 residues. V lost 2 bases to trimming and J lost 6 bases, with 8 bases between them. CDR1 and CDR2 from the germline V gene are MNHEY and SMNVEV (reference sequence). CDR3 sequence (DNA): TGTGCCAGCAGTTTAGCAGGGCTCGAGCAGTACTTC. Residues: CASSLAGLEQYF.

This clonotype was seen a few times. CDR3 sequence (DNA): TGCAGTGCTAGCCAGGGGGCTTCACCCCTCCACTTT. This encodes CSASQGASPLHF. The J gene is TRBJ1-6, the V gene TRBV20-1; 8 bases are a match to TRBD1. V lost 3 bases and J lost 9; bases outside the gene matches: 1. CDR3 length equals 12 residues. Germline CDR1 and CDR2: DFQATT and SNEGSKA (reference sequence).

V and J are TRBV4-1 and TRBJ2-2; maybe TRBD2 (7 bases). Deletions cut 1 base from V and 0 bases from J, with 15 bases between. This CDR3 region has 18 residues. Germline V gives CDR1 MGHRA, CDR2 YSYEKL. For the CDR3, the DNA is TGCGCCAGCAGCCAAGCGGGGGGCTACTTCGCGAACACCGGGGAGCTGTTTTTT. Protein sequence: CASSQAGGYFANTGELFF.

The CDR3: CASSQTRADEQFF. CDR3 in DNA: TGTGCCAGCAGCCAAACTAGGGCCGATGAGCAGTTCTTC. The chain links TRBV7-2 to TRBJ2-1; weak D call: TRBD2 (5 bases). This CDR3 comprises 13 residues. V lost 5 bases to trimming and J lost 8 bases, with 13 bases between them. CDR1 is SGHTA and CDR2 is FQGNSA in the germline V gene.

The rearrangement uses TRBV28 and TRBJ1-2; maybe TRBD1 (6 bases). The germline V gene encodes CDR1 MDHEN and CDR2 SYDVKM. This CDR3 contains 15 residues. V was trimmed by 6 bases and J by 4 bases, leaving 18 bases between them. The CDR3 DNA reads TGTGCCAGCAGCCATGGGGGGGGGCGGTTCTATGGCTACACCTTC. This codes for CASSHGGGRFYGYTF.

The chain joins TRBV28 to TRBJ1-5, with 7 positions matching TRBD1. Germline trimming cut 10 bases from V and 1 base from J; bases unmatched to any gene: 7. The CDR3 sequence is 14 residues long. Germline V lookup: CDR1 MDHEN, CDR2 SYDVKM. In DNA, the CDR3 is TGTGCCACCGCGACAGGGATCAGCAATCAGCCCCAGCATTTT. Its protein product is CATATGISNQPQHF.

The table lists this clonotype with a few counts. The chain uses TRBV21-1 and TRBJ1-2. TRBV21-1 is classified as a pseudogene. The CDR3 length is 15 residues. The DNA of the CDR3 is TGTGCCAGCAGCAAAGGGACCCGTCTTAACTATGGCTACACCTTC. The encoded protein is CASSKGTRLNYGYTF.

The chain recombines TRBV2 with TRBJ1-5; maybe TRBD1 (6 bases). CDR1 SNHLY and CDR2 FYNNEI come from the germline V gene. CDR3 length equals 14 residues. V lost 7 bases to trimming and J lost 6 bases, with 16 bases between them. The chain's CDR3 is CASNPGGAGQPQHF. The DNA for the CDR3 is TGTGCCAGCAACCCGGGGGGGGCGGGTCAGCCCCAGCATTTT. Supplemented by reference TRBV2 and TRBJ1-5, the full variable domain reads EPEVTQTPSHQVTQMGQEVILRCVPISNHLYFYWYRQILGQKVEFLVSFYNNEISEKSEIFDDQFSVERPDGSNFTLKIRSTKLEDSAMYFCASNPGGAGQPQHFGDGTRLSIL.

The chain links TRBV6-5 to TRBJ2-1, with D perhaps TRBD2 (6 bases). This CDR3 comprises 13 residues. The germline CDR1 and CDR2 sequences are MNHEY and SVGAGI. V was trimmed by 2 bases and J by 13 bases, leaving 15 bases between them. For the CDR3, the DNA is TGTGCCAGCAGTTACCCCGGGACTCCGAGACAGTTCTTC. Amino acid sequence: CASSYPGTPRQFF.

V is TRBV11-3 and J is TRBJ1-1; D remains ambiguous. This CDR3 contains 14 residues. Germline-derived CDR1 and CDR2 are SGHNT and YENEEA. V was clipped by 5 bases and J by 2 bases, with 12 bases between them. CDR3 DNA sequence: TGTGCCAGCAGCCATTCGGGGTCTAACACTGAAGCTTTCTTT. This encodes CASSHSGSNTEAFF.

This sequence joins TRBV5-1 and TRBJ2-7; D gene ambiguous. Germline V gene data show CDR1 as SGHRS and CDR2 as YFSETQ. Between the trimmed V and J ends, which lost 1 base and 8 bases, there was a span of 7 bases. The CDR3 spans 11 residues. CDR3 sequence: CASSLMEKQYF. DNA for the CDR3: TGCGCCAGCAGCTTGATGGAGAAGCAGTACTTC. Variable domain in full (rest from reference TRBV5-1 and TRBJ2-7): KAGVTQTPRYLIKTRGQQVTLSCSPISGHRSVSWYQQTPGQGLQFLFEYFSETQRNKGNFPGRFSGRQFSNSRSEMNVSTLELGDSALYLCASSLMEKQYFGPGTRLTVT.

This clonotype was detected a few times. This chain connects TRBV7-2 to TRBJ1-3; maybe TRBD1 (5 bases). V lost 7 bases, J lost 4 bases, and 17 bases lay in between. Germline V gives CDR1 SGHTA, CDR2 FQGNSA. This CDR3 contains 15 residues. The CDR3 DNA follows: TGTGCCAGCACCCAAACGGCAGGGTGGGGAAACACCATATATTTT. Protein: CASTQTAGWGNTIYF.

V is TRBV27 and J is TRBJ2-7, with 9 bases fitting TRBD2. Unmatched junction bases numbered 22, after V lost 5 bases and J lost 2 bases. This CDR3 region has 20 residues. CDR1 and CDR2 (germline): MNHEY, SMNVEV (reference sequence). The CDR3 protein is CASSPRKLAGSPSLTYEQYF. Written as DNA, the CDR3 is TGTGCCAGCAGTCCGAGGAAGCTAGCGGGATCCCCCTCCCTTACCTACGAGCAGTACTTC.